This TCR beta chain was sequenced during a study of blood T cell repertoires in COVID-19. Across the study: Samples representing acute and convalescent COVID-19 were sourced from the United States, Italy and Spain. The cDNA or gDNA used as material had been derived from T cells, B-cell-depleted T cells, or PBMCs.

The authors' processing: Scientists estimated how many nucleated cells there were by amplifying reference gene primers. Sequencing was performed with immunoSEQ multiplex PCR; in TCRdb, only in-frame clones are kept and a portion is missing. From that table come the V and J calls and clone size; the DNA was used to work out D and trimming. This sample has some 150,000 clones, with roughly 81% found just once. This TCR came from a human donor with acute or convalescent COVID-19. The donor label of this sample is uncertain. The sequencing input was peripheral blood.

Here the CDR3 reads CASSSRAQAMYNEQFF. In DNA, the CDR3 is TGTGCCAGCAGCTCCCGAGCACAGGCGATGTACAATGAGCAGTTCTTC. This rearrangement joins TRBV3-1 (or the pseudogene TRBV3-2) to TRBJ2-1, with a weak D call TRBD1 (5 bases). Deletions cut 5 bases from V and 4 bases from J, with 18 bases between. CDR3 length: 16 residues. The germline V gene has CDR1 LGHDT and CDR2 YNNKEL (reference sequence).